The source of this T cell receptor beta chain is a study of brain T cells in children with intractable seizures. Trimming removed 0 bases at V and 5 bases at J, with 16 bases between. The CDR3 loop spans 17 amino acids. Sequencing was limited to surgery cases with top T cell transcript signatures in brain tissue. The table came from immunoSEQ multiplex PCR; TCRdb's copy has only in-frame clones and leaves some out. The table shows approximately 60,000 clones, with 90% to 96% occurring only once. The sequence derives from a boy less than two years old with focal cortical dysplasia and intractable seizures. The chain joins TRBV23-1 to TRBJ2-2, with D tentatively TRBD1 (6 bases). TRBV23-1 is identified as an open reading frame with a role that is uncertain. The sample was peripheral blood, taken at surgery. CDR3 loop: CASSQSADRYPTGELFF. Here the CDR3 DNA reads TGCGCCAGCAGTCAATCTGCGGACAGATATCCAACCGGGGAGCTGTTTTTT.